This TCR beta chain was obtained from a study of shared clonotypes between healthy human individuals. Study-level results: A handful of donors had approximately 4.6% of their naive CD4 clonotypes in common. The sole specimen, blood, was sampled, and tissue repertoires likely differ.

To note about this clone: Its antigen is unknown.

Assay: immunoSEQ multiplex PCR; the TCRdb copy retains only in-frame clones and omits some. The table has under 2,500,000 clones, roughly 95% seen once. Donors, without exception, were Caucasian adults residing in Nashville, Tennessee. The V gene's germline CDR1 is SGHTA and CDR2 FQGNSA. The CDR3 covers 14 residues. Trimming pared 6 bases from V and 4 bases from J, leaving 15 bases between. The material sequenced was naive CD4+ T cells sorted from blood. Indicated subset: CD45RA+ positively selected. The chain uses TRBV7-2 and TRBJ1-2; perhaps TRBD1 as D (5 bases). The receptor's source is a man aged 18 to 30 in good health. The CDR3 nucleotides are TGTGCCAGCAGAAGGGCAGGCCAGGGCTATGGCTACACCTTC. Translating it yields CASRRAGQGYGYTF.